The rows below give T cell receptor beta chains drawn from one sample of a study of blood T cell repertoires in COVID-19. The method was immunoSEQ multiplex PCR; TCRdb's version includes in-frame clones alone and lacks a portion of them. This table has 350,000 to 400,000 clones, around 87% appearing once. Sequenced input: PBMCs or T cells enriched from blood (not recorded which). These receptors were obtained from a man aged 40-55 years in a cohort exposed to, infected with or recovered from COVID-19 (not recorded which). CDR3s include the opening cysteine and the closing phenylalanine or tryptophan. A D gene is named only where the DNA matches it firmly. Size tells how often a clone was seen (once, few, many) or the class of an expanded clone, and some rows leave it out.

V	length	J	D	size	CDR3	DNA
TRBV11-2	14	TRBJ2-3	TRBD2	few	CASSLDPGLAVQYF	TGTGCCAGCAGCTTAGATCCGGGACTAGCGGTCCAGTATTTT
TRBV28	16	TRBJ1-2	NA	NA	CASSLGWTVRNYGYTF	TGTGCCAGCAGTTTGGGATGGACAGTGAGAAACTATGGCTACACCTTC
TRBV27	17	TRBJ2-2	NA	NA	CASSLRAPGYYTGELFF	TGTGCCAGCAGTTTACGGGCCCCGGGATATTACACCGGGGAGCTGTTTTTT
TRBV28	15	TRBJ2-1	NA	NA	CASTPGRGSGNEQFF	TGTGCCAGCACCCCGGGCAGGGGATCGGGTAATGAGCAGTTCTTC
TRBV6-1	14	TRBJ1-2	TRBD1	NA	CASSDPDRGIGYTF	TGTGCCAGCAGTGACCCGGACAGGGGGATTGGCTACACCTTC
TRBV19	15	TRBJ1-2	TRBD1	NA	CASSGEGTGNYGYTF	TGTGCCAGTAGCGGAGAAGGGACAGGAAACTATGGCTACACCTTC
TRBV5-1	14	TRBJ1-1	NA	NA	CASSEQGWNTEAFF	TGCGCCAGCAGCGAGCAGGGCTGGAACACTGAAGCTTTCTTT
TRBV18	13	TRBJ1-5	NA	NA	CASSPSTDQPQHF	TGTGCCAGCTCACCATCGACAGATCAGCCCCAGCATTTT
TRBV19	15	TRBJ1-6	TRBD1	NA	CASHRGDRGSSPLHF	TGTGCCAGTCACCGCGGCGACAGGGGGTCTTCACCCCTCCACTTT
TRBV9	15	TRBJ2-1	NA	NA	CASSVSIGSVNEQFF	TGTGCCAGCAGCGTCTCTATCGGGAGCGTCAATGAGCAGTTCTTC
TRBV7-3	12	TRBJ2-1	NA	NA	CASSLTREEQFF	TGTGCCAGCAGCTTAACCCGGGAAGAGCAGTTCTTC
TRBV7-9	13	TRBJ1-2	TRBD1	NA	CASSLDRGRDYTF	TGTGCCAGCAGCTTAGACAGGGGGCGAGACTACACCTTC
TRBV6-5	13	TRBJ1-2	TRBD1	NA	CASSPFGQGGYTF	TGTGCCAGCAGCCCCTTCGGACAGGGCGGGTACACCTTC
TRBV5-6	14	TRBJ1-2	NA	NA	CASSRDTANYGYTF	TGTGCCAGCAGCCGGGACACAGCTAACTATGGCTACACCTTC
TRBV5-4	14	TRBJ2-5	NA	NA	CASSLGSGQETQYF	TGTGCCAGCAGCTTGGGGTCAGGACAAGAGACCCAGTACTTC
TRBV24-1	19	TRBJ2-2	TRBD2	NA	CATSDPVDRTSGSVGELFF	TGTGCCACCAGTGACCCCGTCGACAGGACTAGCGGGAGCGTCGGGGAGCTGTTTTTT
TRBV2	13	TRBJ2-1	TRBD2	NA	CASSVERGYEQFF	TGTGCCAGCAGTGTGGAGCGGGGGTACGAGCAGTTCTTC
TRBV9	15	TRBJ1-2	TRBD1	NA	CASSVGDRGGYGYTF	TGTGCCAGCAGCGTAGGAGACAGGGGGGGCTATGGCTACACCTTC
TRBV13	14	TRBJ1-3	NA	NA	CASWLSESGNTIYF	TGTGCCAGCTGGCTGTCAGAATCTGGAAACACCATATATTTT
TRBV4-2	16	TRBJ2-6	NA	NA	CASSQGDISGANVLTF	TGTGCCAGCAGCCAAGGAGATATCTCTGGGGCCAACGTCCTGACTTTC